This TCR beta chain was found in a study of CD8 T cells in Susac syndrome. Sequencing of TCR beta was undertaken in CD8+ and CD4+ T cells derived from blood. FACS was used to enrich TEMRA cells, whereas the CD8+ and CD4+ T cells were obtained by negative isolation. Worth noting for this clonotype: Its target is unknown.

RNA amounts of about 0.45 to 1 ug underwent reverse transcription with random hexamers. Amplification of TCR beta CDR3 by immunoSEQ multiplex PCR spanned 54 Vbeta and 13 Jbeta. From the immunoSEQ multiplex PCR reads, TCRdb called clonotypes with MiXCR, one entry per CDR3 protein. The table includes around 160,000 distinct CDR3 sequences, about 94% detected once. The CDR3 contains 11 residues. The V and J ends lost 0 bases and 3 bases respectively, with 3 bases between them. Germline V gene sequence: CDR1 DFQATT, CDR2 SNEGSKA (reference sequence). Findings and caveats of the study: The authors acknowledged that the study's TCR sequencing and HLA analysis involved relatively few individuals.

The chain uses TRBV20-1 and TRBJ2-7; the D is unclear. Sequencing was performed on CD4+ T cells from PBMCs. The clonotype originates from a human donor in good health. CDR3 coding DNA: TGCAGTGCTAGAGACAACTACGAGCAGTACTTC. Translated, it gives CSARDNYEQYF.